One sample yielded the 6 T cell receptor beta chains listed below, sequenced in a study of glioma-infiltrating T cells. TCR alpha and beta CDR3 regions were amplified from RNA using iRepertoire nested multiplex PCR. TCRdb called the multiplex PCR reads again in MiXCR, with one record for every CDR3 protein. The sample consists of a few hundred thousand distinct CDR3 sequences, 35% to 45% of them appearing once. Sequencing input: glioma tissue, nonneoplastic brain tissue, or PBMCs (not recorded which). These receptors originate from a human donor with low-grade glioma or glioblastoma, undergoing nonglioma brain surgery, or in good health (not recorded which).

A remark on this clonotype: The conserved final phenylalanine or tryptophan is absent from the CDR3, which likely points to a read error. The genes are TRBV20-1 and TRBJ2-7; 7 bases match TRBD1. The CDR3 loop spans 12 amino acids. J lost 5 bases, V lost 8 bases, and 9 bases had no gene match. Germline CDR1 is DFQATT and CDR2 is SNEGSKA (reference sequence). CDR3 loop: CSSNKGADEQYS. The DNA of the CDR3 is TGCAGTTCAAACAAGGGGGCTGACGAGCAGTACTCC.

This clonotype has only a few counts. The rearrangement links TRBV28 to TRBJ2-5, with D hard to call. V lost 5 bases and J lost 0, with 10 bases in between. Germline V CDR1 and CDR2: MDHEN, SYDVKM. This CDR3 comprises 14 residues. CDR3 residues: CASSPYINQETQYF. The CDR3 DNA reads as TGTGCCAGCAGTCCGTACATAAACCAAGAGACCCAGTACTTC.

Concerning this clonotype: This clone may be a read error of a much larger clone one base away. The rearrangement uses TRBV27 and TRBJ2-3; no firm D call. V was pared by 3 bases and J by 1 base, with 14 bases between. Germline lookup yields CDR1 MNHEY and CDR2 SMNVEV (reference sequence). The CDR3 totals 16 residues. The CDR3 nucleotides are TGTGCCAGCAGTTTGTATATCGGTGCTCGCACAGATACGCAGTATTTT. Translation: CASSLYIGARTDTQYF.

This clonotype has only a few counts. V is TRBV7-9 and J is TRBJ2-1; 7 bases agree with TRBD1. The V gene end was trimmed by 5 bases and the J gene end by 4 bases; junction bases not matched to a gene: 11. The CDR3 consists of 16 residues. The germline gives CDR1 SEHNR, CDR2 FQNEAQ (reference sequence). CDR3 sequence: CASSPVKGQHYNEQFF. The CDR3 region has the DNA TGTGCCAGCAGCCCAGTAAAGGGACAGCATTACAATGAGCAGTTCTTC.

The V gene is TRBV7-2, the J gene TRBJ1-3; no clear D. CDR3 length equals 14 residues. The ends were cut back, 9 bases at V and 2 bases at J, with 14 bases in the middle. CDR1 is SGHTA and CDR2 is FQGNSA in the germline V gene. This chain's CDR3 is CARSARGPGNTIYF. In nucleotides, the CDR3 is TGTGCCAGAAGCGCGCGTGGGCCTGGAAACACCATATATTTT.

In regard to this clonotype: The junction differs from germline at one of its ends, possibly a read error. The chain uses TRBV24-1 and TRBJ2-1, with D perhaps TRBD2 (5 bases). The CDR3 is made up of 15 amino acids. From germline, CDR1 is KGHDR and CDR2 SFDVKD. The CDR3 region is CATSDKGKTGYERYF. DNA for the CDR3: TGTGCCACCAGTGATAAAGGCAAAACGGGCTACGAGCGGTACTTC.